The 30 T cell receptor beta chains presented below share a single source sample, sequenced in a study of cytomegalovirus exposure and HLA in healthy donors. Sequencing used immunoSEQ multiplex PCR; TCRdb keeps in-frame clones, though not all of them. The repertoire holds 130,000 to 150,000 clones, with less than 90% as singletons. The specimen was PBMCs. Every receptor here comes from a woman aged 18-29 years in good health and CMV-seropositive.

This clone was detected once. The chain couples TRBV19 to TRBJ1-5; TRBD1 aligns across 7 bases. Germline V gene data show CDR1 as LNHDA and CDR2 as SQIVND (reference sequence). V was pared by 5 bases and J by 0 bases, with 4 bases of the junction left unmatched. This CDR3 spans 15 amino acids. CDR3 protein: CASSPGQHSNQPQHF. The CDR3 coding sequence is TGTGCCAGTAGTCCGGGACAGCATAGCAATCAGCCCCAGCATTTT.

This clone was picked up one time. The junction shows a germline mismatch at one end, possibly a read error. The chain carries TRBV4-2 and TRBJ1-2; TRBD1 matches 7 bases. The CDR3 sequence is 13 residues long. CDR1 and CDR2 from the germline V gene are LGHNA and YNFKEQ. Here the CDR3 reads CASSQDIAQGGLF. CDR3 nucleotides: TGTGCCAGCAGCCAAGATATAGCGCAGGGGGGACTCTTC.

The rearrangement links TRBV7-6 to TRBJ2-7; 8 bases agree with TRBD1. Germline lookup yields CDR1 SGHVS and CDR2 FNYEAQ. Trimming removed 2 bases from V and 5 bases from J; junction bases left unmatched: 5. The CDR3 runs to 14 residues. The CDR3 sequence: CASSLTDRAHEQYF. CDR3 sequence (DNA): TGTGCCAGCAGCTTAACGGACAGGGCCCACGAGCAGTACTTC. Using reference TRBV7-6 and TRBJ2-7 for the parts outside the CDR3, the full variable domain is GAGVSQSPRYKVTKRGQDVALRCDPISGHVSLYWYRQALGQGPEFLTYFNYEAQQDKSGLPNDRFSAERPEGSISTLTIQRTEQRDSAMYRCASSLTDRAHEQYFGPGTRLTVT.

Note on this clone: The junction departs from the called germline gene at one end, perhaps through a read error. The DNA of the CDR3 is TGTACCAGCACCTCGACACTTACGAACACTGAAGCTTTCTTT. Amino acids: CTSTSTLTNTEAFF. This chain links TRBV6-6 with TRBJ1-1; D unclear. The CDR3 sequence is 14 residues long. The V gene's germline CDR1 is MNHNY and CDR2 SVGAGI (reference sequence).

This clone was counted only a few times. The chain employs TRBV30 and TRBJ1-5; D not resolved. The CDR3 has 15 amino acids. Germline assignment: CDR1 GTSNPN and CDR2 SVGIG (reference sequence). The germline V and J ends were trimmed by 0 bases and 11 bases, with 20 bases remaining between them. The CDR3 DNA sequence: TGTGCCTGGAGTGTACGTCTCTCAGCCCCGGAGTCCCAGCATTTT. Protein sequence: CAWSVRLSAPESQHF.

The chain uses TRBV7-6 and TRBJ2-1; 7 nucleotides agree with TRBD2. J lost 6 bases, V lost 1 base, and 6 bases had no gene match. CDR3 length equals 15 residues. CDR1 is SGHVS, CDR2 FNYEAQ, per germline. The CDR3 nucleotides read TGTGCCAGCAGCTTAGTAGGCAGGGAGGGCAATGAGCAGTTCTTC. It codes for CASSLVGREGNEQFF.

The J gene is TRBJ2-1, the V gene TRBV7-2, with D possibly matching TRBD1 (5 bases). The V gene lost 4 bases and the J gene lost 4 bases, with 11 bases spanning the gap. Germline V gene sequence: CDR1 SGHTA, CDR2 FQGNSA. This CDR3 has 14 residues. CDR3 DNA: TGTGCCAGCAGCTCGTTCAGGGCTTACAATGAGCAGTTCTTC. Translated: CASSSFRAYNEQFF.

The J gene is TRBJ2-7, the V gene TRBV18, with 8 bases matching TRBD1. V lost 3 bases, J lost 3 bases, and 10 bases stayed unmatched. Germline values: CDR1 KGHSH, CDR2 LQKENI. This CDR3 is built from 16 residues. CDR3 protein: CASSPETGTGIYEQYF. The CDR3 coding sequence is TGTGCCAGCTCACCCGAGACCGGGACAGGAATCTACGAGCAGTACTTC.

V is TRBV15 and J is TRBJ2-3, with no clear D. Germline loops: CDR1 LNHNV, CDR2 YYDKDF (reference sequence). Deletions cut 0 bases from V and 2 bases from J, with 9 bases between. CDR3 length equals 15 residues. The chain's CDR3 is CATSRDPVVTDTQYF. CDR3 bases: TGTGCCACCAGCAGAGATCCGGTAGTCACAGATACGCAGTATTTT.

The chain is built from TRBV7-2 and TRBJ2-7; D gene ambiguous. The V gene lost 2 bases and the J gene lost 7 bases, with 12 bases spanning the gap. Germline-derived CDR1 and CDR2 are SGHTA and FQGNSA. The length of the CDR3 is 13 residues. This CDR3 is CASSLLELREQYF. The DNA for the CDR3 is TGTGCCAGCAGCTTACTAGAACTACGGGAGCAGTACTTC.

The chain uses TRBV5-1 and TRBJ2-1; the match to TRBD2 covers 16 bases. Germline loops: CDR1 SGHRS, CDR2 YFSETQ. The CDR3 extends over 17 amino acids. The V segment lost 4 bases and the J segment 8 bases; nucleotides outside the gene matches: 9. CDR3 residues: CASSAGTSGRALDEQFF. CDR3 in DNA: TGCGCCAGCAGCGCCGGGACTAGCGGGAGGGCCTTAGATGAGCAGTTCTTC. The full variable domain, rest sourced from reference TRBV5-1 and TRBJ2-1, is KAGVTQTPRYLIKTRGQQVTLSCSPISGHRSVSWYQQTPGQGLQFLFEYFSETQRNKGNFPGRFSGRQFSNSRSEMNVSTLELGDSALYLCASSAGTSGRALDEQFFGPGTRLTVL.

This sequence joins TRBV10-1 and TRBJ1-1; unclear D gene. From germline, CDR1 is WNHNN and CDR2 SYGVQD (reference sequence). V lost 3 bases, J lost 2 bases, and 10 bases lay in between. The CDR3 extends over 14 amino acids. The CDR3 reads CASSDGTINTEAFF. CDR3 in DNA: TGCGCCAGCAGTGATGGCACAATAAACACTGAAGCTTTCTTT.

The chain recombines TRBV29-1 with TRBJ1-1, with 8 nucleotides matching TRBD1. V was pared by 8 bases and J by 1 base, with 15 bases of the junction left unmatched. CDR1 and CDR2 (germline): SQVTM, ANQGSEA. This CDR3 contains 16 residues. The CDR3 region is CSYVPVTGGGNTEAFF. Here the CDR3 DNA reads TGCAGCTACGTCCCTGTTACAGGGGGAGGGAACACTGAAGCTTTCTTT.

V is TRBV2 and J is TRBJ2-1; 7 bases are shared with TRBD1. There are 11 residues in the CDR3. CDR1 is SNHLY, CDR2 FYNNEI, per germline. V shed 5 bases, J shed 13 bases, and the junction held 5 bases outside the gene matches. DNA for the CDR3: TGTGCCAGCAGTCCCGGGACAGATCAGTTCTTC. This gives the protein CASSPGTDQFF.

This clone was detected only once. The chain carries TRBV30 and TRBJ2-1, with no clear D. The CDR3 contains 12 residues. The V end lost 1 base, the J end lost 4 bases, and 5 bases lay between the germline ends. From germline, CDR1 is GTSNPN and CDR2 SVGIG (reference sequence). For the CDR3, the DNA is TGTGCCTGGAGTGAAGCGTACAATGAGCAGTTCTTC. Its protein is CAWSEAYNEQFF.

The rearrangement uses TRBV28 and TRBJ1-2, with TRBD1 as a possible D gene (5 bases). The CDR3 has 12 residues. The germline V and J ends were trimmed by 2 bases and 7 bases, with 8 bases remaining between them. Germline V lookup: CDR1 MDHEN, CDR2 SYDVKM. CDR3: CASSLQGFGYTF. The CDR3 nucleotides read TGTGCCAGCAGTTTACAGGGATTTGGCTACACCTTC.

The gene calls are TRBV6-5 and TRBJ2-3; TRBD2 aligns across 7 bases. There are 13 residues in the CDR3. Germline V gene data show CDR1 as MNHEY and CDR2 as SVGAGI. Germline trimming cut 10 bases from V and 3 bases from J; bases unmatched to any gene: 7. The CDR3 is CATRAAGTDTQYF. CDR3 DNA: TGTGCCACAAGGGCAGCGGGAACAGATACGCAGTATTTT.

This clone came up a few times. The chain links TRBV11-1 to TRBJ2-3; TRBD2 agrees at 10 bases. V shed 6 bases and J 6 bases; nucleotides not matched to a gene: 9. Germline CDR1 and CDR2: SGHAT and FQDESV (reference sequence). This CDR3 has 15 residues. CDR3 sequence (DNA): TGTGCCAGCAGTCAAAGCGGGAGGGCCGGTGATACGCAGTATTTT. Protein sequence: CASSQSGRAGDTQYF. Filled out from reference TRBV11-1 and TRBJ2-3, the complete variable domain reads EAEVAQSPRYKITEKSQAVAFWCDPISGHATLYWYRQILGQGPELLVQFQDESVVDDSQLPKDRFSAERLKGVDSTLKIQPAELGDSAMYLCASSQSGRAGDTQYFGPGTRLTVL.

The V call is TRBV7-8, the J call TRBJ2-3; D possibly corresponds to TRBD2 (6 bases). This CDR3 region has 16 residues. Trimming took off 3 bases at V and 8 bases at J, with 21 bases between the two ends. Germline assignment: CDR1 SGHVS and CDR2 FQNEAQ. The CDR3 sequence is CASSFGGIGEPGTQYF. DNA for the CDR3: TGTGCCAGCAGCTTTGGCGGGATAGGAGAACCGGGTACGCAGTATTTT.

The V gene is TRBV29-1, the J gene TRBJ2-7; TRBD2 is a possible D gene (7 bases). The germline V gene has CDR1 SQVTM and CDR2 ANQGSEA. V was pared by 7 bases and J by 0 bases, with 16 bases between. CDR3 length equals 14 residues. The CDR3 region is CSAHMGGHSYEQYF. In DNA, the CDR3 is TGCAGCGCCCACATGGGGGGGCACTCCTACGAGCAGTACTTC.

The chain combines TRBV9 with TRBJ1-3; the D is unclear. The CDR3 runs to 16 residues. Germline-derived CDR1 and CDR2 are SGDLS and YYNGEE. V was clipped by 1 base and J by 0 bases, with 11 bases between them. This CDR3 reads CASSVNSYNSGNTIYF. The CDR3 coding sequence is TGTGCCAGCAGCGTAAATTCTTACAACTCTGGAAACACCATATATTTT.

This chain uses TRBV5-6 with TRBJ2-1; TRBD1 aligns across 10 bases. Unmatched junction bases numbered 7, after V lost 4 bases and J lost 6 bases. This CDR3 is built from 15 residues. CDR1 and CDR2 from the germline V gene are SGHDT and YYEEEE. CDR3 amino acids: CASSIAGTGANEQFF. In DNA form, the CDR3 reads TGTGCCAGCAGCATTGCCGGGACAGGGGCCAATGAGCAGTTCTTC.

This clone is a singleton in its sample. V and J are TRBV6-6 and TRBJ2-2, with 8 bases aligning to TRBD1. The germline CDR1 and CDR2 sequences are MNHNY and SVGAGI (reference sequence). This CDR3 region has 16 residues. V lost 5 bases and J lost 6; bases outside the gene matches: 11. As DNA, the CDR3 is TGTGCCAGCAGTATCCTCGGACAGGGCATCGCCGGGGAGCTGTTTTTT. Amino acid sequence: CASSILGQGIAGELFF.

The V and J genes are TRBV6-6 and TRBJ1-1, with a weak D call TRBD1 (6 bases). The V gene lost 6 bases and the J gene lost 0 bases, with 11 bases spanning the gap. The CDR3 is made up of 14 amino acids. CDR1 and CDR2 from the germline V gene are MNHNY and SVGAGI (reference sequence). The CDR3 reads CASSRSGVNTEAFF. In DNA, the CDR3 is TGTGCCAGCAGCCGTTCAGGGGTGAACACTGAAGCTTTCTTT.

DNA of the CDR3: TGTGCCAGCAGTCTATCCTTTCAACCGGTCGGCTACACCTTC. Translated, it gives CASSLSFQPVGYTF. The chain couples TRBV28 to TRBJ1-2; no clear D. The CDR3 is made up of 14 amino acids. V lost 5 bases, J lost 8 bases, and 18 bases lay in between. Germline V lookup: CDR1 MDHEN, CDR2 SYDVKM.

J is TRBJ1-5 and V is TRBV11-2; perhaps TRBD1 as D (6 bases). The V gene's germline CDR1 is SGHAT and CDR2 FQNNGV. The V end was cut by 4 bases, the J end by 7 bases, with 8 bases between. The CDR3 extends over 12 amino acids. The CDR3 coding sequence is TGTGCCAGCAGCTCCGGACAGCAGCCCCAGCATTTT. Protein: CASSSGQQPQHF.

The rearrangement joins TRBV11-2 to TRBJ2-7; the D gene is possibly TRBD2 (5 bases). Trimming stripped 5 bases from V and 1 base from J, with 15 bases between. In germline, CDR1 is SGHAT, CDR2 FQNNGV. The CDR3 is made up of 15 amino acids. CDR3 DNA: TGTGCCAGCAGCCTGAGGGAGTTGAGTTCCTACGAGCAGTACTTC. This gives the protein CASSLRELSSYEQYF.

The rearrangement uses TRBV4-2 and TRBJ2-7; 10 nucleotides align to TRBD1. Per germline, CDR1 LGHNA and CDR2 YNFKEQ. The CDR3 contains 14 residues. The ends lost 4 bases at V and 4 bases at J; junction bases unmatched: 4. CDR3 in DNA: TGTGCCAGCAGCCCGGGACAGGGGAGGTACGAGCAGTACTTC. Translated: CASSPGQGRYEQYF.

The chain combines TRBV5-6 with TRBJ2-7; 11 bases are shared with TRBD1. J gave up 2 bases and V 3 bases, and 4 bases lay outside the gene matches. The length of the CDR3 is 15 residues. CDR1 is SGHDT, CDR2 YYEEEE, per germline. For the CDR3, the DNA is TGTGCCAGCAGCTCCCGGGACAGGGGGACCTACGAGCAGTACTTC. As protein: CASSSRDRGTYEQYF.

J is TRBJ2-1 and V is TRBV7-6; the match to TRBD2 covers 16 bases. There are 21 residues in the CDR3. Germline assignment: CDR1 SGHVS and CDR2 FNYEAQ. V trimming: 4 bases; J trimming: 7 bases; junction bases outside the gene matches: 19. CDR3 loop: CASSSGRPGLAGGGTQNEQFF. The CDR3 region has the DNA TGTGCCAGCAGCTCGGGACGGCCGGGACTAGCGGGAGGGGGTACACAAAATGAGCAGTTCTTC.